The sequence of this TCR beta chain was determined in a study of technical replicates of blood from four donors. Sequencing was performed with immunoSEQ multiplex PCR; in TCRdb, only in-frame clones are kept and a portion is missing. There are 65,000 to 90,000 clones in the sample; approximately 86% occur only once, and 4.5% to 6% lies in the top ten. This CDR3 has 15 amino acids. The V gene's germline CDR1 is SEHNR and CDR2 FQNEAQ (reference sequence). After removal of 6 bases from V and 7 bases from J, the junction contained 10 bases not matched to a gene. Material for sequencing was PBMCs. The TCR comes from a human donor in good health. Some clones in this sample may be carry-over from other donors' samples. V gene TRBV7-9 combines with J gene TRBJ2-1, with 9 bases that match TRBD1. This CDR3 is CASSWGGQGGNEQFF. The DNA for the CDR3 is TGTGCCAGCAGTTGGGGGGGACAGGGAGGGAATGAGCAGTTCTTC. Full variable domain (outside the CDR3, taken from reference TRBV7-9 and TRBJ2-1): DTGVSQNPRHKITKRGQNVTFRCDPISEHNRLYWYRQTLGQGPEFLTYFQNEAQLEKSRLLSDRFSAERPKGSFSTLEIQRTEQGDSAMYLCASSWGGQGGNEQFFGPGTRLTVL.